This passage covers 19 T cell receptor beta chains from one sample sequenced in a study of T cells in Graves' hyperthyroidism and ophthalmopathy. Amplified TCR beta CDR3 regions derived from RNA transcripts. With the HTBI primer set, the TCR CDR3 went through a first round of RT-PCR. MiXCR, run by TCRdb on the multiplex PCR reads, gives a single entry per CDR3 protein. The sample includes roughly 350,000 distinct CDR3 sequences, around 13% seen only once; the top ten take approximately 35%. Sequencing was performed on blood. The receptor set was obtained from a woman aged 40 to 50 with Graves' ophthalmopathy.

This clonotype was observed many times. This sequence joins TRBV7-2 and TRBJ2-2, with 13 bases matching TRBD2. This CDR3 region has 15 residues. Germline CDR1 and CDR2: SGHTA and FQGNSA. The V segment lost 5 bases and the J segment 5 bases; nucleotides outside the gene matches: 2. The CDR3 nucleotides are TGTGCCAGCAGCCAACTAGCGGGGGGGACCGGGGAGCTGTTTTTT. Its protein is CASSQLAGGTGELFF.

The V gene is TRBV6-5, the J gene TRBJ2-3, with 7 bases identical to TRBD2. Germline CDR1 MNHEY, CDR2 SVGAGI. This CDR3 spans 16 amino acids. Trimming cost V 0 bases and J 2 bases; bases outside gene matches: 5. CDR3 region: CASSYSGSGYTDTQYF. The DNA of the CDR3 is TGTGCCAGCAGTTACTCGGGTAGCGGGTACACAGATACGCAGTATTTT.

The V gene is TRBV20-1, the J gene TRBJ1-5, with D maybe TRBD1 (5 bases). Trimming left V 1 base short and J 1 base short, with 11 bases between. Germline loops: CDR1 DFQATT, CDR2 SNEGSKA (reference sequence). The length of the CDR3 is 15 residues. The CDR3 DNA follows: TGCAGTGCTAGAGTAGTCAGGGCGAGCAATCAGCCCCAGCATTTT. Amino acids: CSARVVRASNQPQHF.

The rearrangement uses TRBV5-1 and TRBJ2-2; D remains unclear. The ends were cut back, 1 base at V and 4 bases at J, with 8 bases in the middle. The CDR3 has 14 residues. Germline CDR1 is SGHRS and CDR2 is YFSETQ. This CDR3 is CASSLSRPTGELFF. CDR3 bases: TGCGCCAGCAGCTTGTCCAGGCCCACCGGGGAGCTGTTTTTT.

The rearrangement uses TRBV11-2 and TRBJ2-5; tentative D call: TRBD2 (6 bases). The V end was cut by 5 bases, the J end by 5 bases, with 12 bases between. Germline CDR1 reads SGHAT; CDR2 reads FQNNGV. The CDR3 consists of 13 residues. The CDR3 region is CASSHGGGETQYF. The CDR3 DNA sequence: TGTGCCAGCAGCCACGGGGGAGGCGAGACCCAGTACTTC.

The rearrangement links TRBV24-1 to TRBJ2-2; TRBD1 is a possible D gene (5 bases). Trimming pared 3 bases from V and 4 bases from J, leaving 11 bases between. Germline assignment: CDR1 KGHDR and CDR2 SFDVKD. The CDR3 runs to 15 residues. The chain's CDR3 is CATSDRRVGTGELFF. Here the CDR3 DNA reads TGTGCCACCAGTGATCGCAGGGTTGGCACCGGGGAGCTGTTTTTT.

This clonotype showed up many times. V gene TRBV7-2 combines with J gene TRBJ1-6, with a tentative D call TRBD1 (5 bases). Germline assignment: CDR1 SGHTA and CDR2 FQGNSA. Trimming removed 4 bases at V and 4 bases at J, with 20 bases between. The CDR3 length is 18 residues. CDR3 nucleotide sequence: TGTGCCAGCAGCTCGCGGTCCCGGGACGGGAGGTATAATTCACCCCTCCACTTT. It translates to CASSSRSRDGRYNSPLHF.

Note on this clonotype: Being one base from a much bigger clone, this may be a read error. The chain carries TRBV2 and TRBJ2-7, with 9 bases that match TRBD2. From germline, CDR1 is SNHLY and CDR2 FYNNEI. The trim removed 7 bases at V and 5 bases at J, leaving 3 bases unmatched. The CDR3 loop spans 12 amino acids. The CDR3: CASILAGDEQYF. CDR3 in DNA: TGTGCCAGCATCTTAGCGGGAGACGAGCAGTACTTC.

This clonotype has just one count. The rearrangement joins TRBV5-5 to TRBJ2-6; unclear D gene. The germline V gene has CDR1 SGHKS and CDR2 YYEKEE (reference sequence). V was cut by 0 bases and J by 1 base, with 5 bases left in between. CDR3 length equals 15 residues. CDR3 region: CASSLDPSGANVLTF. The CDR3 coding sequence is TGTGCCAGCAGCTTGGACCCTTCTGGGGCCAACGTCCTGACTTTC.

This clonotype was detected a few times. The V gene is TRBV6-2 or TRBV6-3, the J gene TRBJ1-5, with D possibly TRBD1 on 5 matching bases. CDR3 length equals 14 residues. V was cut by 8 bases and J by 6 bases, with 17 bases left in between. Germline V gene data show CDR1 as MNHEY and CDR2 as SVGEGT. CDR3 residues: CASERGGAGQPQHF. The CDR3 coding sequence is TGTGCCAGCGAGAGGGGCGGGGCAGGTCAGCCCCAGCATTTT.

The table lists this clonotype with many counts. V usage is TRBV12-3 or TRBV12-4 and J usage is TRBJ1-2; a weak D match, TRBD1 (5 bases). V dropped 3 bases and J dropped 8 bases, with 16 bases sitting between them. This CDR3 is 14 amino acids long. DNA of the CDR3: TGTGCCAGCAGTTTCCAGGGATCTCCGTGGGGCTACACCTTC. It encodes CASSFQGSPWGYTF.

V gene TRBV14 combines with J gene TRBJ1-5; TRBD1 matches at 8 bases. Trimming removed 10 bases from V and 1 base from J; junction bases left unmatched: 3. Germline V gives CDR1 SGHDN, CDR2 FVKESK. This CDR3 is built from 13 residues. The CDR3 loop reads CAIWDRSNQPQHF. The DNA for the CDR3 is TGTGCCATCTGGGACAGGAGCAATCAGCCCCAGCATTTT.

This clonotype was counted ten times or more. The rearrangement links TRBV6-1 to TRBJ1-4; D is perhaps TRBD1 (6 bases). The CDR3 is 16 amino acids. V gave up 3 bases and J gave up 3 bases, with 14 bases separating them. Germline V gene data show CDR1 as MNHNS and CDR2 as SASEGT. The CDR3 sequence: CASSDLKRGSNEKLFF. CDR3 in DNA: TGTGCCAGCAGTGACTTAAAAAGGGGGTCTAATGAAAAACTGTTTTTT.

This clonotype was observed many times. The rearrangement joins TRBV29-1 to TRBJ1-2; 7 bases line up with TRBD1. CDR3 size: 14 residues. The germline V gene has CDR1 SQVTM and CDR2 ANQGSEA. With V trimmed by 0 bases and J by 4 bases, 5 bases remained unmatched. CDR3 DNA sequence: TGCAGCGTTGAAGATACCAGGGGGGGCTATGGCTACACCTTC. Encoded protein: CSVEDTRGGYGYTF. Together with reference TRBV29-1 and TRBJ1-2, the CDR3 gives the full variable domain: SAVISQKPSRDICQRGTSLTIQCQVDSQVTMMFWYRQQPGQSLTLIATANQGSEATYESGFVIDKFPISRPNLTFSTLTVSNMSPEDSSIYLCSVEDTRGGYGYTFGSGTRLTVV.

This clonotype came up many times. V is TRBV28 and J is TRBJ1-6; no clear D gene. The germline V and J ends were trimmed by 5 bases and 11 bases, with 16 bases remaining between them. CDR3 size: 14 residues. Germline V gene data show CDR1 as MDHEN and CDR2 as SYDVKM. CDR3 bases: TGTGCCAGCAGTAATGGGGTTCGGTCTACACCCCTCCACTTT. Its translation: CASSNGVRSTPLHF.

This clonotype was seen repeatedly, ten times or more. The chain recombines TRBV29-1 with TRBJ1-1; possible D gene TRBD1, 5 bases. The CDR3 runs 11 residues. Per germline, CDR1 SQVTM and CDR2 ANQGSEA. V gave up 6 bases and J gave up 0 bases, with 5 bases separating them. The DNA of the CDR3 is TGCAGCGTCAGGGTGAACACTGAAGCTTTCTTT. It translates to CSVRVNTEAFF. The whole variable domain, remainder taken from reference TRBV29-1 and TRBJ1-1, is SAVISQKPSRDICQRGTSLTIQCQVDSQVTMMFWYRQQPGQSLTLIATANQGSEATYESGFVIDKFPISRPNLTFSTLTVSNMSPEDSSIYLCSVRVNTEAFFGQGTRLTVV.

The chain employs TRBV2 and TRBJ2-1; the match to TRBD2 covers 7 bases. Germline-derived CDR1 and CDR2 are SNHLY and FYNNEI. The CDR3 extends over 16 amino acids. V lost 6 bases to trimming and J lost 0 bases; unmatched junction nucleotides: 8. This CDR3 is CASRVGGSSSYNEQFF. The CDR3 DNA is TGTGCCAGCAGGGTGGGAGGGTCGAGCTCCTACAATGAGCAGTTCTTC. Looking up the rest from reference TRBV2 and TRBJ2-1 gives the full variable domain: EPEVTQTPSHQVTQMGQEVILRCVPISNHLYFYWYRQILGQKVEFLVSFYNNEISEKSEIFDDQFSVERPDGSNFTLKIRSTKLEDSAMYFCASRVGGSSSYNEQFFGPGTRLTVL.

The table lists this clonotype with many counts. The CDR3 is CASHSLGATDEQYF. The CDR3 DNA sequence: TGTGCCAGCCACAGTCTGGGGGCAACGGACGAGCAGTACTTC. The rearrangement links TRBV11-2 to TRBJ2-7; D might be TRBD1 (6 bases). Germline loops: CDR1 SGHAT, CDR2 FQNNGV. The germline V and J ends were trimmed by 8 bases and 5 bases, with 19 bases remaining between them. The CDR3 sequence is 14 residues long.

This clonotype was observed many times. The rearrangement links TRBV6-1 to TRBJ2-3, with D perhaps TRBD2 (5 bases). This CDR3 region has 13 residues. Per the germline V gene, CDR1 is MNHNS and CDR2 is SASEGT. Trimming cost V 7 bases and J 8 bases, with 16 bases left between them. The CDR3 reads CASTSPSAGTQYF. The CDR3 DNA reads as TGTGCCAGCACCTCGCCCTCGGCGGGTACGCAGTATTTT.